Following are 20 T cell receptor beta chains from one sample sequenced in a study of CD8 T cells in Susac syndrome. A quantity of roughly 0.5 to 1 ug RNA underwent reverse transcription using random hexamers. TCRdb reprocessed the immunoSEQ multiplex PCR reads with MiXCR, giving one entry per CDR3 protein. The table lists approximately 230,000 distinct CDR3 sequences, 93% of them singletons. The sample comprised CD4+ T cells from PBMCs. The receptors come from a human donor with multiple sclerosis.

CDR3 region: CASSASGIGTDTQYF. In nucleotides, the CDR3 is TGTGCCAGCAGTGCGTCCGGGATCGGCACAGATACGCAGTATTTT. This sequence joins TRBV6-5 and TRBJ2-3; D may be TRBD2 (5 bases). There are 15 residues in the CDR3. The germline gives CDR1 MNHEY, CDR2 SVGAGI. V was clipped by 5 bases and J by 1 base, with 13 bases between them.

This chain joins TRBV5-4 and TRBJ2-7, with 7 bases matching TRBD1. The CDR3 sequence is 14 residues long. V was pared by 4 bases and J by 7 bases, with 11 bases of the junction left unmatched. Germline CDR1 SGHNT, CDR2 YYREEE (reference sequence). CDR3: CASSRTRDSEEQYF. The DNA for the CDR3 is TGTGCCAGCAGCCGAACTAGGGACAGCGAGGAGCAGTACTTC.

The chain links TRBV6-2 or TRBV6-3 to TRBJ2-5, with a tentative D call TRBD1 (6 bases). From germline, CDR1 is MNHEY and CDR2 SVGEGT. The CDR3 runs 11 residues. V lost 8 bases and J lost 4, with 8 bases in between. The chain's CDR3 is CASFRGETQYF. In DNA, the CDR3 is TGTGCCAGCTTCAGGGGAGAGACCCAGTACTTC.

V gene TRBV14 combines with J gene TRBJ1-2, with D possibly matching TRBD1 (6 bases). The CDR3 is made up of 14 amino acids. V dropped 0 bases and J dropped 8 bases, with 13 bases sitting between them. Germline loops: CDR1 SGHDN, CDR2 FVKESK. CDR3 residues: CASSQDRNRVGYTF. The DNA of the CDR3 is TGTGCCAGCAGCCAAGATCGTAACAGGGTCGGCTACACCTTC.

The chain combines TRBV28 with TRBJ1-1; 8 nucleotides line up with TRBD1. The V gene end was trimmed by 3 bases and the J gene end by 6 bases; junction bases not matched to a gene: 12. CDR3 length equals 16 residues. Germline V gives CDR1 MDHEN, CDR2 SYDVKM. This CDR3 reads CASSFSWTGLIPEAFF. Written as DNA, the CDR3 is TGTGCCAGCAGTTTCTCCTGGACAGGGCTCATTCCTGAAGCTTTCTTT.

This clonotype is a singleton in its sample. This chain links TRBV6-6 with TRBJ1-5, with TRBD1 identical over 8 bases. V gave up 5 bases and J gave up 0 bases; unmatched junction bases: 6. There are 16 residues in the CDR3. The germline V gene has CDR1 MNHNY and CDR2 SVGAGI (reference sequence). The DNA for the CDR3 is TGTGCCAGCAGTCAGGACAGGGAGTATAGCAATCAGCCCCAGCATTTT. Translated, it gives CASSQDREYSNQPQHF.

The V and J genes are TRBV4-2 and TRBJ2-3; possible D gene TRBD1, 5 bases. CDR3 length equals 17 residues. V gave up 6 bases and J gave up 6 bases, with 25 bases separating them. From germline, CDR1 is LGHNA and CDR2 YNFKEQ. CDR3 in DNA: TGTGCCAGCAGTCCTCGTCGGCTAGGGGCCGTCGGGGATACGCAGTATTTT. It is translated as CASSPRRLGAVGDTQYF.

The gene calls are TRBV2 and TRBJ1-2; no clear D. Germline CDR1 reads SNHLY; CDR2 reads FYNNEI. The CDR3 loop spans 15 amino acids. V was cut by 6 bases and J by 4 bases, with 18 bases left in between. The CDR3 is CASSPRPRSGYGYTF. CDR3 DNA sequence: TGTGCCAGCAGCCCGAGGCCGAGGTCAGGCTATGGCTACACCTTC.

In this sample, this clonotype turned up a few times. This chain links TRBV7-8 with TRBJ2-7; no firm D call. Germline lookup yields CDR1 SGHVS and CDR2 FQNEAQ. V lost 5 bases and J lost 3, with 11 bases in between. This CDR3 has 13 residues. This CDR3 is CASSPALSYEQYF. CDR3 nucleotide sequence: TGTGCCAGCAGCCCCGCCCTAAGCTACGAGCAGTACTTC.

The V gene is TRBV7-9, the J gene TRBJ1-4; no clear D. Trimming took 2 bases from V and 8 from J, leaving 15 bases between them. The CDR3 sequence is 15 residues long. Germline V lookup: CDR1 SEHNR, CDR2 FQNEAQ (reference sequence). The CDR3 protein is CASSLRGPQYEKLFF. DNA for the CDR3: TGTGCCAGCAGCTTACGCGGTCCCCAATACGAAAAACTGTTTTTT.

V and J are TRBV13 and TRBJ1-3; 7 bases line up with TRBD1. CDR3 length equals 20 residues. Germline values: CDR1 PRHDT, CDR2 FYEKMQ (reference sequence). J gave up 2 bases and V 3 bases, and 19 bases lay outside the gene matches. Written as DNA, the CDR3 is TGTGCCAGCAGCTTCCTACAGGGACAGCCTTCCTACGGGGCTGGAAACACCATATATTTT. It encodes CASSFLQGQPSYGAGNTIYF.

The rearrangement links TRBV6-5 to TRBJ2-7; possibly TRBD1 for D (8 bases). The germline V and J ends were trimmed by 5 bases and 5 bases, with 19 bases remaining between them. CDR3 length: 15 residues. CDR1 is MNHEY and CDR2 is SVGAGI in the germline V gene. Here the CDR3 DNA reads TGTGCCAGCAGTCAGGGGGCGGCGGGAGTCCACGAGCAGTACTTC. Translating it yields CASSQGAAGVHEQYF.

This chain links TRBV19 with TRBJ2-2; TRBD2 is a possible D gene (6 bases). Trimming pared 8 bases from V and 3 bases from J, leaving 10 bases between. This CDR3 is 13 amino acids long. From germline, CDR1 is LNHDA and CDR2 SQIVND (reference sequence). In DNA form, the CDR3 reads TGTGCCAGTCGGCGGAGGGACACCGGGGAGCTGTTTTTT. It translates to CASRRRDTGELFF.

The rearrangement uses TRBV9 and TRBJ2-5; 7 bases align to TRBD2. J gave up 5 bases and V 10 bases, and 8 bases lay outside the gene matches. Germline V gives CDR1 SGDLS, CDR2 YYNGEE. The CDR3 consists of 12 residues. DNA of the CDR3: TGTGCCGCCCCGGGAGGTGGGGAGACCCAGTACTTC. Translating it yields CAAPGGGETQYF.

V usage is TRBV25-1 and J usage is TRBJ2-1, with 11 positions matching TRBD2. V gave up 7 bases and J gave up 5 bases; unmatched junction bases: 1. The V gene's germline CDR1 is MGHDK and CDR2 SYGVNS. The CDR3 is made up of 13 amino acids. This CDR3 is CASTSGRHNEQFF. CDR3 DNA sequence: TGTGCCAGCACTAGCGGGAGGCACAATGAGCAGTTCTTC.

V gene TRBV25-1 combines with J gene TRBJ1-4; no clear D gene. There are 14 residues in the CDR3. CDR1 is MGHDK and CDR2 is SYGVNS in the germline V gene. The germline V and J ends were trimmed by 9 bases and 2 bases, with 13 bases remaining between them. The CDR3 DNA sequence: TGTGCCAGTTCAATCGGTGGGACTAATGAAAAACTGTTTTTT. Amino acids: CASSIGGTNEKLFF.

With respect to this clonotype: One junction end disagrees with the germline gene, perhaps due to a read error. The chain employs TRBV23-1 and TRBJ1-5, with D maybe TRBD1 (5 bases). TRBV23-1 is filed as an ORF, its function uncertain. CDR3 size: 16 residues. CDR3 sequence: CASGPHGTDSNQPQRF. The CDR3 DNA is TGCGCCAGCGGACCCCATGGGACGGATAGCAATCAGCCCCAGCGTTTT.

The V and J genes are TRBV6-5 and TRBJ1-6, with a tentative D call TRBD1 (5 bases). The CDR3 loop spans 15 amino acids. CDR1 is MNHEY and CDR2 is SVGAGI in the germline V gene. V was trimmed by 7 bases and J by 5 bases, leaving 15 bases between them. Here the CDR3 reads CASKPPRGNNSPLHF. The CDR3 DNA follows: TGTGCCAGCAAACCCCCGCGGGGGAATAATTCACCCCTCCACTTT.

The J gene is TRBJ2-5, the V gene TRBV4-1; TRBD1 matches at 7 bases. V shed 0 bases, J shed 5 bases, and the junction held 12 bases outside the gene matches. CDR1 is MGHRA and CDR2 is YSYEKL in the germline V gene. CDR3 size: 17 residues. The CDR3 is CASSQEPLLTGRETQYF. CDR3 nucleotide sequence: TGCGCCAGCAGCCAAGAACCCCTCTTGACAGGGCGGGAGACCCAGTACTTC.

V gene TRBV2 combines with J gene TRBJ1-5; a possible D gene is TRBD1 (5 bases). With 4 bases removed from V and 4 bases from J, the gap between germline ends came to 14 bases. The CDR3 is 15 residues long. The germline V gene has CDR1 SNHLY and CDR2 FYNNEI. This CDR3 is CASSVGRAGNQPQHF. DNA of the CDR3: TGTGCCAGCAGTGTTGGCAGGGCAGGGAATCAGCCCCAGCATTTT.